One and the same sample provided the 29 T cell receptor beta chains below, sequenced in a study of CD8 T cells in ankylosing spondylitis. Study conclusions and caveats: Ankylosing spondylitis blood appeared to be characterized by a TCR beta motif of 8 or 9 highly homologous variants.

TCRdb itself ran the 5' RACE reads through MiXCR, one entry per CDR3 protein. This table holds roughly 700,000 distinct CDR3 sequences, 15% to 20% found once. These receptors have no identified antigens. Specimen: blood, either unsorted or a sorted T cell fraction (not recorded which). These receptors originate from a male donor with ankylosing spondylitis.

V usage is TRBV7-6 and J usage is TRBJ2-3; D is perhaps TRBD1 or TRBD2 (5 bases each). Germline V gives CDR1 SGHVS, CDR2 FNYEAQ. This CDR3 contains 18 residues. V lost 4 bases to trimming and J lost 2 bases, with 22 bases between them. CDR3 DNA sequence: TGTGCCAGCAGCTCATTGAGGGCAGGGTTTGGAGACACAGATACGCAGTATTTT. Translation gives CASSSLRAGFGDTDTQYF. Combining the CDR3 with reference TRBV7-6 and TRBJ2-3 gives the whole variable domain GAGVSQSPRYKVTKRGQDVALRCDPISGHVSLYWYRQALGQGPEFLTYFNYEAQQDKSGLPNDRFSAERPEGSISTLTIQRTEQRDSAMYRCASSSLRAGFGDTDTQYFGPGTRLTVL.

The V gene is TRBV5-1, the J gene TRBJ2-7, with TRBD2 as a possible D gene (5 bases). The V end lost 0 bases, the J end lost 0 bases, and 10 bases lay between the germline ends. Looked up from germline, CDR1 is SGHRS and CDR2 is YFSETQ. This CDR3 has 15 amino acids. The CDR3 reads CASSLDGNPSYEQYF. In nucleotides, the CDR3 is TGCGCCAGCAGCTTGGACGGGAATCCCTCCTACGAGCAGTACTTC.

This chain uses TRBV4-1 with TRBJ2-1; D possibly matches TRBD1 or TRBD2 (6 bases each). This CDR3 has 19 residues. CDR1 MGHRA and CDR2 YSYEKL come from the germline V gene. V lost 0 bases, J lost 2 bases, and 20 bases lay in between. The CDR3 here is CASSQEGASGGPAYNEQFF. Written as DNA, the CDR3 is TGCGCCAGCAGCCAAGAAGGGGCGAGTGGGGGGCCGGCCTACAATGAGCAGTTCTTC.

This clonotype has at least ten counts. The rearrangement uses TRBV20-1 and TRBJ2-1; the D is unclear. Trimming cost V 1 base and J 6 bases, with 7 bases left between them. Germline CDR1 DFQATT, CDR2 SNEGSKA (reference sequence). The CDR3 covers 12 residues. CDR3 sequence (DNA): TGCAGTGCTAGAGCTAACCTCAATGAGCAGTTCTTC. This codes for CSARANLNEQFF.

The chain uses TRBV6-1 and TRBJ2-5, with 11 nucleotides matching TRBD2. V lost 6 bases, J lost 7 bases, and 10 bases stayed unmatched. The V gene's germline CDR1 is MNHNS and CDR2 SASEGT. This CDR3 has 15 residues. As DNA, the CDR3 is TGTGCCAGCAGCCCACTAGCGGGGGTCAGTGGGACCCAGTACTTC. It yields the protein CASSPLAGVSGTQYF.

The table lists this clonotype with a few counts. The V and J genes are TRBV10-3 and TRBJ1-1; D may be TRBD1 (5 bases). This CDR3 contains 17 residues. CDR1 and CDR2 from the germline V gene are ENHRY and SYGVKD. Trimming shortened V by 0 bases and J by 0 bases, and 14 bases separated the two germline ends. CDR3 loop: CAISESLGGSMNTEAFF. CDR3 sequence (DNA): TGTGCCATCAGTGAGTCTTTGGGGGGATCAATGAACACTGAAGCTTTCTTT.

There are a few counts of this clonotype. This rearrangement joins TRBV11-2 to TRBJ2-7; 9 nucleotides align to TRBD2. The germline V gene encodes CDR1 SGHAT and CDR2 FQNNGV. Trimming took 2 bases from V and 0 from J; bases not matched to a gene: 11. This CDR3 is 18 amino acids long. The CDR3 DNA is TGTGCCAGCAGCTTAACCACCACTAGCGGGCTAAGCTCCTACGAGCAGTACTTC. Translation: CASSLTTTSGLSSYEQYF.

In its sample, this clonotype was seen a few times. The chain combines TRBV9 with TRBJ1-2; weak D call: TRBD1 (5 bases). Germline CDR1 reads SGDLS; CDR2 reads YYNGEE. V lost 0 bases, J lost 8 bases, and 14 bases lay in between. This CDR3 comprises 14 residues. In nucleotides, the CDR3 is TGTGCCAGCAGCGTAGGATCCGGGACGGGAGGCTACACCTTC. It specifies CASSVGSGTGGYTF.

The V call is TRBV7-9, the J call TRBJ1-1; maybe TRBD1 (5 bases). The CDR3 totals 15 residues. The germline CDR1 and CDR2 sequences are SEHNR and FQNEAQ (reference sequence). Trimming stripped 5 bases from V and 2 bases from J, with 15 bases between. CDR3 DNA sequence: TGTGCCAGCAGCCCACCGGGACCGAACAACACTGAAGCTTTCTTT. Protein sequence: CASSPPGPNNTEAFF.

This sequence joins TRBV21-1 and TRBJ2-5. TRBV21-1 is an annotated pseudogene. The CDR3 covers 13 residues. The CDR3 DNA is TGTGCCAGCAGCAAAGCAGTCCAAGAGACCCAGTACTTC. As protein: CASSKAVQETQYF.

This clonotype was recorded a few times. V is TRBV6-1 and J is TRBJ1-1; D is ambiguous. CDR3 length equals 13 residues. Germline V gene sequence: CDR1 MNHNS, CDR2 SASEGT. The V end lost 1 base, the J end lost 5 bases, and 8 bases lay between the germline ends. The CDR3 region is CASSEGWGTEAFF. DNA for the CDR3: TGTGCCAGCAGTGAAGGTTGGGGAACTGAAGCTTTCTTT.

The chain recombines TRBV7-9 with TRBJ1-1; weak D call: TRBD1 (6 bases). This CDR3 is 12 amino acids long. Germline loops: CDR1 SEHNR, CDR2 FQNEAQ (reference sequence). V lost 5 bases and J lost 7, with 11 bases in between. CDR3 coding DNA: TGTGCCAGCAGCCCACAGGGAAATGAAGCTTTCTTT. This sequence encodes CASSPQGNEAFF.

This chain connects TRBV29-1 to TRBJ2-1; 7 nucleotides line up with TRBD2. The CDR3 totals 14 residues. J gave up 0 bases and V 6 bases, and 5 bases lay outside the gene matches. Germline loops: CDR1 SQVTM, CDR2 ANQGSEA. The CDR3 region is CSVGTKSSYNEQFF. For the CDR3, the DNA is TGCAGCGTGGGGACTAAAAGCTCCTACAATGAGCAGTTCTTC.

This chain links TRBV7-3 with TRBJ2-7, with 11 bases lining up with TRBD1. V trimming: 4 bases; J trimming: 9 bases; junction bases outside the gene matches: 5. Germline V lookup: CDR1 SGHTA, CDR2 FQGTGA. This CDR3 comprises 13 residues. DNA for the CDR3: TGTGCCAGCAGCTCTGGGGGACAGGGGGTGCAGTACTTC. Amino acids: CASSSGGQGVQYF.

The chain combines TRBV20-1 with TRBJ2-1; D may match TRBD1 or TRBD2 (6 bases each). V lost 6 bases and J lost 4, with 13 bases in between. Germline V gene lookup returns CDR1 DFQATT and CDR2 SNEGSKA (reference sequence). The CDR3 extends over 13 amino acids. The CDR3 loop reads CSAREDRYNEQFF. CDR3 nucleotides: TGCAGTGCAAGGGAGGACAGATACAATGAGCAGTTCTTC.

For the CDR3, the DNA is TGCGCCAGCAGCCAGGATATAGCGGATCTCTACAATGAGCAGTTCTTC. This translates into CASSQDIADLYNEQFF. The V and J genes are TRBV4-3 and TRBJ2-1; D may be TRBD2 (6 bases). The CDR3 covers 16 residues. Germline values: CDR1 LGHNA, CDR2 YSLEER. Trimming removed 3 bases from V and 3 bases from J, with 15 bases in between.

This chain joins TRBV12-3 or TRBV12-4 and TRBJ2-7, with 9 bases aligning to TRBD2. The CDR3 runs to 12 residues. For the CDR3, the DNA is TGTGCTTCTCGGGCTAGCGGGAACGAGCAGTACTTC. It translates to CASRASGNEQYF.

In its sample, this clonotype was seen a few times. This sequence joins TRBV20-1 and TRBJ1-2; TRBD1 aligns across 10 bases. Germline V gene data show CDR1 as DFQATT and CDR2 as SNEGSKA (reference sequence). V trimming: 5 bases; J trimming: 3 bases; junction bases outside the gene matches: 6. This CDR3 is built from 14 residues. CDR3 sequence: CSAGPGQGYYGYTF. DNA for the CDR3: TGCAGTGCTGGCCCGGGACAGGGGTACTATGGCTACACCTTC.

J is TRBJ2-4 and V is TRBV20-1, with TRBD1 identical over 10 bases. Germline CDR1 and CDR2: DFQATT and SNEGSKA (reference sequence). V shed 5 bases and J 5 bases; nucleotides not matched to a gene: 3. The CDR3 sequence is 13 residues long. The CDR3: CSAPGQGENIQYF. The CDR3 nucleotides are TGCAGTGCTCCCGGACAGGGGGAAAACATTCAGTACTTC.

The chain uses TRBV15 and TRBJ1-1; tentatively, D is TRBD1 (5 bases). CDR1 is LNHNV, CDR2 YYDKDF, per germline (reference sequence). The CDR3 contains 15 residues. The V and J ends lost 4 bases and 1 base respectively, with 13 bases between them. For the CDR3, the DNA is TGTGCCACCAGCAATGTGGGGGTCGAGAACACTGAAGCTTTCTTT. Translation gives CATSNVGVENTEAFF. Looking up the rest from reference TRBV15 and TRBJ1-1 gives the full variable domain: DAMVIQNPRYQVTQFGKPVTLSCSQTLNHNVMYWYQQKSSQAPKLLFHYYDKDFNNEADTPDNFQSRRPNTSFCFLDIRSPGLGDTAMYLCATSNVGVENTEAFFGQGTRLTVV.

The chain joins TRBV15 to TRBJ2-7; D perhaps matches TRBD2 (5 bases). V lost 6 bases and J lost 1, with 16 bases in between. Looked up from germline, CDR1 is LNHNV and CDR2 is YYDKDF (reference sequence). This CDR3 has 15 amino acids. CDR3 region: CATSQAGTGSYEQYF. CDR3 in DNA: TGTGCCACCAGTCAGGCAGGAACGGGATCCTACGAGCAGTACTTC.

This chain's CDR3 is CSARVESFQTQETQYF. The CDR3 region has the DNA TGCAGTGCTAGAGTTGAGTCCTTTCAAACACAAGAGACCCAGTACTTC. The chain employs TRBV20-1 and TRBJ2-5; the D is unclear. V was pared by 1 base and J by 2 bases, with 17 bases between. The germline CDR1 and CDR2 sequences are DFQATT and SNEGSKA (reference sequence). The CDR3 extends over 16 amino acids.

The chain is built from TRBV12-3 or TRBV12-4 and TRBJ2-1; D tentatively fits TRBD1 or TRBD2 (5 bases each). This CDR3 is built from 14 residues. Trimming cost V 3 bases and J 9 bases, with 15 bases left between them. CDR3 in DNA: TGTGCCAGCAGTTTTGGGACCCCTGGGGGTGAGCAGTTCTTC. Its translation: CASSFGTPGGEQFF.

In this sample, this clonotype turned up a few times. This rearrangement joins TRBV15 to TRBJ2-2; 7 bases map to TRBD1. Germline V gene data show CDR1 as LNHNV and CDR2 as YYDKDF (reference sequence). V lost 7 bases to trimming and J lost 1 base; unmatched junction nucleotides: 6. The CDR3 extends over 15 amino acids. CDR3 nucleotides: TGTGCCACCAATTTCGGGGACAGGAACACCGGGGAGCTGTTTTTT. Its protein is CATNFGDRNTGELFF.

The chain employs TRBV25-1 and TRBJ2-5, with TRBD2 matching 11 bases. CDR3 length: 14 amino acids. V lost 5 bases and J lost 3; bases outside the gene matches: 2. CDR1 MGHDK and CDR2 SYGVNS come from the germline V gene. The CDR3 protein is CASSTSGGKETQYF. The CDR3 nucleotides read TGTGCCAGCAGTACTAGCGGGGGTAAAGAGACCCAGTACTTC.

This clonotype showed up just a few times. V and J are TRBV7-9 and TRBJ2-7; the D is unclear. The CDR3 runs to 15 residues. Germline V CDR1 and CDR2: SEHNR, FQNEAQ (reference sequence). Trimming pared 5 bases from V and 7 bases from J, leaving 21 bases between. The CDR3 coding sequence is TGTGCCAGCAGCCCCCTAGACAACACCCCTAGTGAGCAGTACTTC. Its protein product is CASSPLDNTPSEQYF.

This clonotype was observed a handful of times. The chain combines TRBV20-1 with TRBJ1-2; 7 nucleotides align to TRBD1. Per germline, CDR1 DFQATT and CDR2 SNEGSKA (reference sequence). J lost 5 bases, V lost 5 bases, and 11 bases had no gene match. The CDR3 covers 14 residues. The CDR3 reads CSADFRDSTYGYTF. Here the CDR3 DNA reads TGCAGTGCTGATTTCCGGGACAGTACTTATGGCTACACCTTC.

The chain recombines TRBV4-1 with TRBJ2-7; D not certain. Germline V lookup: CDR1 MGHRA, CDR2 YSYEKL. V was cut by 2 bases and J by 0 bases, with 8 bases left in between. The CDR3 spans 14 residues. Here the CDR3 reads CASSQKGSSYEQYF. The CDR3 region has the DNA TGCGCCAGCAGCCAAAAGGGATCCTCCTACGAGCAGTACTTC.

In its sample, this clonotype was seen many times. The J gene is TRBJ1-1, the V gene TRBV12-3 or TRBV12-4, with a weak D call TRBD1 (5 bases). With 5 bases removed from V and 4 bases from J, the gap between germline ends came to 14 bases. The CDR3 runs 14 residues. The CDR3 nucleotides read TGTGCCAGCAGTCCTACCGGTGGGGGCACTGAAGCTTTCTTT. It translates to CASSPTGGGTEAFF.